This TCR beta chain appears in the sequencing data of a study of CD8 T cells in Susac syndrome. cDNA came from approximately 0.5 to 1 ug RNA primed by random hexamers. TCR beta CDR3 was amplified by immunoSEQ covering 54 Vbeta and 13 Jbeta. In TCRdb, the immunoSEQ multiplex PCR reads were re-called with MiXCR into one record per CDR3 protein. Here the sample spans under 200,000 distinct CDR3 sequences, more than 90% being singletons. TEMRA cells were FACS-enriched, unlike CD8+ and CD4+ T cells, which were negatively isolated. This CDR3 comprises 15 residues. V was pared by 4 bases and J by 9 bases, with 9 bases of the junction left unmatched. The germline gives CDR1 MNHEY, CDR2 SMNVEV (reference sequence).

Input material: CD4+ T cells from PBMCs. The receptor comes from a human donor in good health. The chain uses TRBV27 and TRBJ1-6; the match to TRBD1 covers 7 bases. The CDR3 here is CASSSTGTPISPLHF. CDR3 sequence (DNA): TGTGCCAGCAGTTCGACAGGGACACCTATTTCACCCCTCCACTTT.